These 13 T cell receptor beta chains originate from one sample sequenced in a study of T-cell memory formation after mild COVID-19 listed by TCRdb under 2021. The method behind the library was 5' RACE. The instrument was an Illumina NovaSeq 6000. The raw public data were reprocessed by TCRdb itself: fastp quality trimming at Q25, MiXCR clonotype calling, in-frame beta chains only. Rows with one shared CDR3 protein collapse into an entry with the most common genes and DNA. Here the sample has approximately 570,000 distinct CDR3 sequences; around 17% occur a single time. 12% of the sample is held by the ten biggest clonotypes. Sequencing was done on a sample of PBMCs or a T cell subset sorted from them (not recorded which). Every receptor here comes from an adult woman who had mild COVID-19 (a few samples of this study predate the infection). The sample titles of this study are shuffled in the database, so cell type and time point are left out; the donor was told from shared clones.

The chain's CDR3 is CAWSLGGSSYEQYF. CDR3 coding DNA: TGTGCCTGGAGCTTAGGGGGCAGCTCCTACGAGCAGTACTTC. J is TRBJ2-7 and V is TRBV30; 7 bases match TRBD1. V was pared by 3 bases and J by 0 bases, with 5 bases of the junction left unmatched. CDR3 size: 14 residues. CDR1 and CDR2 (germline): GTSNPN, SVGIG (reference sequence).

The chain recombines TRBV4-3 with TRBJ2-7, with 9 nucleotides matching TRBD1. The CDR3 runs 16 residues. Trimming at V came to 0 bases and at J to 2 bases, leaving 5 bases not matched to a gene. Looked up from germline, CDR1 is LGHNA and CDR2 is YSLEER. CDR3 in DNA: TGCGCCAGCAGCCAAGAGGGGACAGGGCCTACCTACGAGCAGTACTTC. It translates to CASSQEGTGPTYEQYF.

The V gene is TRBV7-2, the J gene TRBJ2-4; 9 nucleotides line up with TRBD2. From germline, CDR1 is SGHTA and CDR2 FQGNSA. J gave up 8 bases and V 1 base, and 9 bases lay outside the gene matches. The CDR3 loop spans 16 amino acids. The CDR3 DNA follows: TGTGCCAGCAGCTTAGAAGCGGGGGGATTGGGGTACATTCAGTACTTC. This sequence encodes CASSLEAGGLGYIQYF.

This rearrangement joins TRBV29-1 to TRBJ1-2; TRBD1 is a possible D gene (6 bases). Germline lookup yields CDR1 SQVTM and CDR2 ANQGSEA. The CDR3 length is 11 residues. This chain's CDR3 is CVLGGTYGYTF. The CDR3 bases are TGCGTTCTAGGGGGGACCTATGGCTACACCTTC.

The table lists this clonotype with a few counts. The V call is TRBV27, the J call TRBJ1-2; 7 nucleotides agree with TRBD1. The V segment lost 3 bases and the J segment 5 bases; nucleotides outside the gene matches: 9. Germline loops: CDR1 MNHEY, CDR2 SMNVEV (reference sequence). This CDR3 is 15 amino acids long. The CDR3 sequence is CASSFSGTALYGYTF. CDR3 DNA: TGTGCCAGCAGTTTCTCCGGGACAGCTCTTTATGGCTACACCTTC.

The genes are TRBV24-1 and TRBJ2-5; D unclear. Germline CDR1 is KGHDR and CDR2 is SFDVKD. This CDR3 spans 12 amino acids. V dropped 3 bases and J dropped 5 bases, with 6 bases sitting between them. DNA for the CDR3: TGTGCCACCAGTGATCCGCGGGAGACCCAGTACTTC. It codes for CATSDPRETQYF.

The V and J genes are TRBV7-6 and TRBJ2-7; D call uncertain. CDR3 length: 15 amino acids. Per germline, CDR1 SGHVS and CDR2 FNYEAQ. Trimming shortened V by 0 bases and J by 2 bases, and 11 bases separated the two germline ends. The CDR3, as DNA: TGTGCCAGCAGCTTAGCGTTTGGAGAGACCTACGAGCAGTACTTC. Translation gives CASSLAFGETYEQYF. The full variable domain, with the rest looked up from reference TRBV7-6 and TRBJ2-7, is GAGVSQSPRYKVTKRGQDVALRCDPISGHVSLYWYRQALGQGPEFLTYFNYEAQQDKSGLPNDRFSAERPEGSISTLTIQRTEQRDSAMYRCASSLAFGETYEQYFGPGTRLTVT.

CDR3 in amino acids: CASSLLASSSNEQFF. The CDR3 DNA follows: TGCGCCAGCAGCCTACTAGCGTCCTCTTCCAATGAGCAGTTCTTC. The chain is built from TRBV5-1 and TRBJ2-1, with 7 positions matching TRBD2. With V trimmed by 4 bases and J by 6 bases, 10 bases remained unmatched. Germline V gene lookup returns CDR1 SGHRS and CDR2 YFSETQ. CDR3 length: 15 residues.

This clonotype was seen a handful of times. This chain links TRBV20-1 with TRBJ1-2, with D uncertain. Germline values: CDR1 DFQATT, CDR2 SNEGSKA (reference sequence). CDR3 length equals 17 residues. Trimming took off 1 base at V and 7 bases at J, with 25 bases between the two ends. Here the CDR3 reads CSARGLGVAGRSGGYTF. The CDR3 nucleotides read TGCAGTGCTAGAGGTTTGGGAGTGGCAGGCCGGTCGGGTGGCTACACCTTC.

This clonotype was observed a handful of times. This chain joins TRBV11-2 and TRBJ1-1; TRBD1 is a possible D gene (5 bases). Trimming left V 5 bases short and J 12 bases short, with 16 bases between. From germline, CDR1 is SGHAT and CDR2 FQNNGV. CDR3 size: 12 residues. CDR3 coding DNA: TGTGCCAGCAGCCCCCGGCAGGGTGGAACTTTCTTT. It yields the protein CASSPRQGGTFF. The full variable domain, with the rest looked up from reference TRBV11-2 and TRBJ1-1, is EAGVAQSPRYKIIEKRQSVAFWCNPISGHATLYWYQQILGQGPKLLIQFQNNGVVDDSQLPKDRFSAERLKGVDSTLKIQPAKLEDSAVYLCASSPRQGGTFFGQGTRLTVV.

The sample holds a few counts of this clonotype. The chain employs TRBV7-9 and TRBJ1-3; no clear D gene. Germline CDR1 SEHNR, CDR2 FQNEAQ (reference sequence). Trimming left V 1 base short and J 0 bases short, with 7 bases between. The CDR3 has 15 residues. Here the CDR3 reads CASSLVGVSGNTIYF. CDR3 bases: TGTGCCAGCAGCTTAGTTGGCGTCTCTGGAAACACCATATATTTT.

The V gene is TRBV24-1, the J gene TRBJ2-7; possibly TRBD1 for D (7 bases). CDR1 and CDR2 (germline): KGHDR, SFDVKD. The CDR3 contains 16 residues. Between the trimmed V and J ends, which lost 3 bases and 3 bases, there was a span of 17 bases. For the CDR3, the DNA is TGTGCCACCAGTGATCGAGGAGGGGGCATTGGCTACGAGCAGTACTTC. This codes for CATSDRGGGIGYEQYF.

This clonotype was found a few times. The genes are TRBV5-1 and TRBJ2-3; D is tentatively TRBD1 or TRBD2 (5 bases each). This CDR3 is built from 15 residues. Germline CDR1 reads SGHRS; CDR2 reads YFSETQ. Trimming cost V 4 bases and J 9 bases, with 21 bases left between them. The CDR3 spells CASSIGTSPAATQYF. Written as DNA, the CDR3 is TGCGCCAGCAGCATCGGGACCTCGCCTGCGGCGACGCAGTATTTT.